Listed here are 12 T cell receptor beta chains from one sample, sequenced in a study of T cell responses to AZD1222 COVID-19 vaccine. Method: immunoSEQ multiplex PCR; TCRdb's copy keeps in-frame clones and lacks some. Seen here are around 100,000 clones, more than 90% observed once, and the top ten hold less than 2.5%. The sequencing used peripheral blood, collected on day 0 of AZD1222 vaccination. The receptor set was obtained from an adult in good health.

This rearrangement joins TRBV3-1 (or the pseudogene TRBV3-2) to TRBJ2-5; TRBD1 aligns across 7 bases. The CDR3 consists of 14 residues. With V trimmed by 4 bases and J by 5 bases, 7 bases remained unmatched. The V gene's germline CDR1 is LGHDT and CDR2 YNNKEL (reference sequence). CDR3: CASSPKGQLETQYF. The CDR3 bases are TGTGCCAGCAGCCCGAAGGGACAGTTGGAGACCCAGTACTTC.

The rearrangement uses TRBV15 and TRBJ1-2; D gene unclear. In germline, CDR1 is LNHNV, CDR2 YYDKDF (reference sequence). Trimming pared 3 bases from V and 8 bases from J, leaving 10 bases between. CDR3 length equals 12 residues. The chain's CDR3 is CATSSREGGYTF. As DNA, the CDR3 is TGTGCCACCAGCAGTAGGGAGGGAGGCTACACCTTC.

V usage is TRBV6-6 and J usage is TRBJ1-1; no definite D call. In germline, CDR1 is MNHNY, CDR2 SVGAGI (reference sequence). The V end lost 2 bases, the J end lost 1 base, and 8 bases lay between the germline ends. CDR3 length equals 14 residues. The CDR3 here is CASSYMDRNTEAFF. The CDR3 nucleotides read TGTGCCAGCAGTTACATGGACCGGAACACTGAAGCTTTCTTT.

This chain uses TRBV19 with TRBJ1-1; D possibly corresponds to TRBD1 (5 bases). The V gene's germline CDR1 is LNHDA and CDR2 SQIVND (reference sequence). There are 12 residues in the CDR3. V lost 5 bases and J lost 11, with 15 bases in between. The CDR3 region is CASSFGGIRAFF. The DNA for the CDR3 is TGTGCCAGTAGTTTCGGGGGTATTAGGGCTTTCTTT.

The chain is built from TRBV14 and TRBJ2-1; D is possibly TRBD1 or TRBD2 (5 bases each). The CDR3 has 17 amino acids. Trimming removed 0 bases at V and 8 bases at J, with 20 bases between. CDR1 and CDR2 (germline): SGHDN, FVKESK. The CDR3 nucleotides are TGTGCCAGCAGCCAAGATACCAGGGCTAGCATGGGGCATGAGCAGTTCTTC. Translation gives CASSQDTRASMGHEQFF.

The chain links TRBV28 to TRBJ1-1, with D uncertain. Trimming removed 1 base at V and 1 base at J, with 22 bases between. Per germline, CDR1 MDHEN and CDR2 SYDVKM. CDR3 length equals 19 residues. This CDR3 is CASSLFKVPLNLQNTEAFF. The CDR3 coding sequence is TGTGCCAGCAGTTTATTCAAGGTACCTTTGAACCTTCAGAACACTGAAGCTTTCTTT.

The chain links TRBV28 to TRBJ1-6; D remains unclear. CDR3 length: 15 residues. CDR1 and CDR2 from the germline V gene are MDHEN and SYDVKM. The V and J ends lost 7 bases and 1 base respectively, with 11 bases between them. The DNA of the CDR3 is TGTGCCAGCAATATTGTAGGGTCCTATAATTCACCCCTCCACTTT. Its translation is CASNIVGSYNSPLHF.

The chain combines TRBV18 with TRBJ1-1; no clear D gene. The V end lost 4 bases, the J end lost 1 base, and 7 bases lay between the germline ends. CDR3 size: 13 residues. Germline V gives CDR1 KGHSH, CDR2 LQKENI. As DNA, the CDR3 is TGTGCCAGCTCACAACAACGGAACACTGAAGCTTTCTTT. Its protein is CASSQQRNTEAFF.

This rearrangement joins TRBV5-5 to TRBJ1-4, with D possibly TRBD1 on 6 matching bases. Germline CDR1 and CDR2: SGHKS and YYEKEE (reference sequence). The CDR3 loop spans 14 amino acids. The V and J ends lost 2 bases and 5 bases respectively, with 10 bases between them. CDR3 region: CASSFGGGNEKLFF. CDR3 in DNA: TGTGCCAGCAGCTTCGGGGGCGGGAATGAAAAACTGTTTTTT.

V and J are TRBV10-1 and TRBJ1-1, with no clear D. The germline V gene encodes CDR1 WNHNN and CDR2 SYGVQD (reference sequence). The CDR3 contains 13 residues. V was trimmed by 6 bases and J by 0 bases, leaving 8 bases between them. The DNA for the CDR3 is TGCGCCAGCAGCCGGAACCTGAACACTGAAGCTTTCTTT. Amino acids: CASSRNLNTEAFF.

The chain recombines TRBV2 with TRBJ1-2; D remains ambiguous. Per the germline V gene, CDR1 is SNHLY and CDR2 is FYNNEI. V was clipped by 3 bases and J by 4 bases, with 9 bases between them. CDR3 length: 13 residues. The CDR3 is CASSEDQSYGYTF. CDR3 nucleotide sequence: TGTGCCAGCAGTGAGGACCAATCCTATGGCTACACCTTC.

On this clone itself: Distinct nucleotide sequences in the sample also encode this CDR3. The chain is built from TRBV30 and TRBJ1-5; D gene unclear. Trimming took off 2 bases at V and 5 bases at J, with 10 bases between the two ends. The CDR3 covers 13 residues. Germline lookup yields CDR1 GTSNPN and CDR2 SVGIG (reference sequence). This chain's CDR3 is CAWSKGRDQPQHF. CDR3 nucleotides: TGTGCCTGGAGTAAAGGGAGGGATCAGCCCCAGCATTTT.